This T cell receptor beta chain is drawn from a study of blood T cell repertoires in COVID-19. Study overall: The origin of the acute and convalescent COVID-19 samples was the United States, Italy and Spain.

The CDR3 is 12 amino acids. J lost 4 bases, V lost 10 bases, and 6 bases had no gene match. Per the germline V gene, CDR1 is PRHDT and CDR2 is FYEKMQ (reference sequence). In the authors' workflow: Cell counts per sample came from amplifying reference gene primers. Using immunoSEQ multiplex PCR, the repertoire was profiled, and TCRdb retains in-frame clones only, with some absent. The DNA gave D and trimming, while V, J and clone size come from that table. The data show more than 85,000 clones, nearly 90% seen once. This receptor was identified in a man between 70 and 80 years old with acute or convalescent COVID-19. Sequencing used peripheral blood. The chain is built from TRBV13 and TRBJ1-2, with 7 bases lining up with TRBD1. DNA of the CDR3: TGTGCCACCCTCGCAGGGGGCTATGGCTACACCTTC. Protein: CATLAGGYGYTF.